A single T cell receptor beta chain is shown here with its context. The data are from a study of blood T cell repertoires in COVID-19. With V trimmed by 1 base and J by 8 bases, 8 bases remained unmatched. The CDR3 spans 15 residues. Germline CDR1 is SGHRS and CDR2 is YFSETQ. Produced via immunoSEQ multiplex PCR; TCRdb's table is partial and in-frame only. The sample comprises roughly 70,000 clones, roughly 87% of which are singletons, and around 20% rests with the top ten. This clonotype originated in a woman of 80 years or more with acute or convalescent COVID-19. What was sequenced was peripheral blood. V is TRBV5-1 and J is TRBJ1-3; 8 bases align to TRBD1. CDR3 in amino acids: CASSLQGAGADTIYF. The CDR3 DNA sequence: TGCGCCAGCAGCTTGCAGGGGGCAGGGGCGGACACCATATATTTT.